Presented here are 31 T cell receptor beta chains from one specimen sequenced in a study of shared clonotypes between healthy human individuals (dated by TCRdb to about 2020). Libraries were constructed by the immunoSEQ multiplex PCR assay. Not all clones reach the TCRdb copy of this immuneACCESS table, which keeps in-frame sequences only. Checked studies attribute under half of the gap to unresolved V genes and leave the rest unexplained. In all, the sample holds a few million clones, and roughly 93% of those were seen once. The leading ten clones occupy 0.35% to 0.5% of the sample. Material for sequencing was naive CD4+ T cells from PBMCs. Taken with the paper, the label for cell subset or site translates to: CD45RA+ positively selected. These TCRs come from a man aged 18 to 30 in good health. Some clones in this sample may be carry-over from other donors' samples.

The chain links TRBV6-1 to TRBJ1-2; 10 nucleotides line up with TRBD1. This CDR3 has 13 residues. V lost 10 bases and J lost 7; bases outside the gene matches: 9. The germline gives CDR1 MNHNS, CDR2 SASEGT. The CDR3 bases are TGTGCCACTAACCGGGACAGGGGTGCTGGCTACACCTTC. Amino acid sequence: CATNRDRGAGYTF.

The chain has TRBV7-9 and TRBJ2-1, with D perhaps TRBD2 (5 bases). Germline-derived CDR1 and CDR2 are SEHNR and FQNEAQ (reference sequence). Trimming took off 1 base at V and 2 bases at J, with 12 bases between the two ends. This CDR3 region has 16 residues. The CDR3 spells CASSLGGLRTYNEQFF. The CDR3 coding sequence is TGTGCCAGCAGCTTAGGAGGACTGCGGACCTACAATGAGCAGTTCTTC.

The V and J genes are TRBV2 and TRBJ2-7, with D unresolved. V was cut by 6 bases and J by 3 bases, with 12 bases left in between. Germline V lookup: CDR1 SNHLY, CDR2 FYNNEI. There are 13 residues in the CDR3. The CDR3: CASRGNSIYEQYF. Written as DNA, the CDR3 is TGTGCCAGCAGGGGAAATTCAATCTACGAGCAGTACTTC.

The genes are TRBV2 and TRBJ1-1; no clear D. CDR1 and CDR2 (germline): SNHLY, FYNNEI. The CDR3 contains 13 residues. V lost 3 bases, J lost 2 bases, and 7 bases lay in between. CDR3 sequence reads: CASSDAPNTEAFF. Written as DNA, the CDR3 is TGTGCCAGCAGTGATGCGCCAAACACTGAAGCTTTCTTT.

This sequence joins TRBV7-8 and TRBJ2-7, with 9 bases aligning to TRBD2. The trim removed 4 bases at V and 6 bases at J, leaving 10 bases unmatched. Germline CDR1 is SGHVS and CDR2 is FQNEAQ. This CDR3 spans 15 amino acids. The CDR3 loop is CASSSGGAGGGEQYF. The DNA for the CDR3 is TGTGCCAGCAGCTCCGGTGGGGCGGGAGGGGGCGAGCAGTACTTC.

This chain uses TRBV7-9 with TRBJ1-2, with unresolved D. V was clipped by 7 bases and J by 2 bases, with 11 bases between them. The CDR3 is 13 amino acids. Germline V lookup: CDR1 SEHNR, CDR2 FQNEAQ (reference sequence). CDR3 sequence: CASTTDGNYGYTF. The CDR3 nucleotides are TGTGCCAGCACCACAGACGGGAACTATGGCTACACCTTC.

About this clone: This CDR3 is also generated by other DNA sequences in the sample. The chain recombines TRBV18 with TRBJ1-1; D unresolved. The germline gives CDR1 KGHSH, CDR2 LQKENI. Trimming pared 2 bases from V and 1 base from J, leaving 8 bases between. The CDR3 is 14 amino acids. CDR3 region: CASSPLGTNTEAFF. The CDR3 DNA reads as TGTGCCAGCTCACCATTAGGCACGAACACTGAAGCTTTCTTT.

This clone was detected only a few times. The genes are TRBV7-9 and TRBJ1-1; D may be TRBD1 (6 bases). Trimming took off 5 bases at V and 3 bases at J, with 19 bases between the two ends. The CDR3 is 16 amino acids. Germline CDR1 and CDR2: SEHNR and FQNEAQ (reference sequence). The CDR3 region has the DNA TGTGCCAGCAGCCCCATTCGCGGGGGGCGGGACACTGAAGCTTTCTTT. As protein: CASSPIRGGRDTEAFF.

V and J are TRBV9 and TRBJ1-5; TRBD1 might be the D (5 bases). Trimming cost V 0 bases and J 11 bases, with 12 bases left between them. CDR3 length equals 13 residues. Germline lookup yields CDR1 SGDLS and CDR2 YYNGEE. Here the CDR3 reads CASSVGGSGAQHF. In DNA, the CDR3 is TGTGCCAGCAGCGTAGGCGGTTCGGGGGCCCAGCATTTT.

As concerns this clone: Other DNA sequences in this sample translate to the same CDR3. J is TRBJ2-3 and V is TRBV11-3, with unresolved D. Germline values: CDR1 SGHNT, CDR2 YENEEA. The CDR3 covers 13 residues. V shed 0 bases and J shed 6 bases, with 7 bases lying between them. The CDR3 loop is CASSLEGADTQYF. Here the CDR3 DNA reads TGTGCCAGCAGCTTAGAGGGCGCCGATACGCAGTATTTT.

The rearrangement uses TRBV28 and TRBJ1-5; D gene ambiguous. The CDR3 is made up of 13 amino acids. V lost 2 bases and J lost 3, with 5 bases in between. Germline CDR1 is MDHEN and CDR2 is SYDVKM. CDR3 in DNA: TGTGCCAGCAGTTTAGTCGTCAATCAGCCCCAGCATTTT. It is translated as CASSLVVNQPQHF.

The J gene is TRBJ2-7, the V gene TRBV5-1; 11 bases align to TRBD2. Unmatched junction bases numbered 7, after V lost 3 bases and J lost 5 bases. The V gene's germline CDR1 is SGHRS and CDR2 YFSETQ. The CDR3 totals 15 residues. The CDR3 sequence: CASSWIAGGPHEQYF. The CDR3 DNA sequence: TGCGCCAGCAGCTGGATAGCGGGAGGGCCGCACGAGCAGTACTTC.

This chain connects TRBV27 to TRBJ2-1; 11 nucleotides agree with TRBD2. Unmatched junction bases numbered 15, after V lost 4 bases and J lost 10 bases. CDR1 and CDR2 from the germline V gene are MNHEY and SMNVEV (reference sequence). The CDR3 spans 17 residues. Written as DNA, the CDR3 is TGTGCCAGCAGTTCCCATTTGACTAGCGGGACTTCAGGGGAGCAGTTCTTC. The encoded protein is CASSSHLTSGTSGEQFF.

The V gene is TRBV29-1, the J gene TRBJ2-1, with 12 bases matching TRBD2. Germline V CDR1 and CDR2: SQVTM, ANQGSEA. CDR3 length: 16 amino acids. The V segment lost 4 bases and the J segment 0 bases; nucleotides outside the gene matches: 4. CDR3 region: CSVGVGLAGSYNEQFF. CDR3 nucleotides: TGCAGCGTTGGGGTGGGACTAGCGGGCTCCTACAATGAGCAGTTCTTC.

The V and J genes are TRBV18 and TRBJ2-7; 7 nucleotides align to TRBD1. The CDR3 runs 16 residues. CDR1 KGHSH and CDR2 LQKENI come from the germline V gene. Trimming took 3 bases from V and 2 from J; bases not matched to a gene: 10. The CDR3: CASSPNGRGPTYEQYF. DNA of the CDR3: TGTGCCAGCTCACCCAACGGTAGGGGGCCGACCTACGAGCAGTACTTC.

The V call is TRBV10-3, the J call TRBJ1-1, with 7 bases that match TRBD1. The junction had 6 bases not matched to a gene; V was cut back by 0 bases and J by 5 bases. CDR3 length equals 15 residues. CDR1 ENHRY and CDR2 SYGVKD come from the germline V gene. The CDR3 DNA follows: TGTGCCATCAGTGAGTCTAAGGGGGCAGGGACTGAAGCTTTCTTT. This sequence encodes CAISESKGAGTEAFF.

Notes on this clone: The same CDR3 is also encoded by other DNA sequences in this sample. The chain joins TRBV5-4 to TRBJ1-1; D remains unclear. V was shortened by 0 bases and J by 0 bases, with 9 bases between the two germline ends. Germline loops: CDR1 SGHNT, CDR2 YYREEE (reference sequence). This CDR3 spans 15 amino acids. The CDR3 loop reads CASSLATALNTEAFF. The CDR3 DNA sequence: TGTGCCAGCAGCTTGGCCACGGCCCTGAACACTGAAGCTTTCTTT.

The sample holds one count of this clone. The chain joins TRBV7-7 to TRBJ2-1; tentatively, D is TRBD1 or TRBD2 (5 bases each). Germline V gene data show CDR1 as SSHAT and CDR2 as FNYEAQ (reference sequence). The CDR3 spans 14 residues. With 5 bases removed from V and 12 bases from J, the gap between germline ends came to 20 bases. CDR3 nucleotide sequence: TGTGCCAGCAGCCCTTCGGGCCCCGGGACGGGGCAGTTCTTC. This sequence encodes CASSPSGPGTGQFF.

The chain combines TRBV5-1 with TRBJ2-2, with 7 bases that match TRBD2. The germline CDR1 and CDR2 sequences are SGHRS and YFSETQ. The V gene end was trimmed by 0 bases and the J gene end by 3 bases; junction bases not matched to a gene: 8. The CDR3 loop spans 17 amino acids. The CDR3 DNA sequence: TGCGCCAGCAGCTTGGGTCCGGCGGGGGAAGACACCGGGGAGCTGTTTTTT. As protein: CASSLGPAGEDTGELFF.

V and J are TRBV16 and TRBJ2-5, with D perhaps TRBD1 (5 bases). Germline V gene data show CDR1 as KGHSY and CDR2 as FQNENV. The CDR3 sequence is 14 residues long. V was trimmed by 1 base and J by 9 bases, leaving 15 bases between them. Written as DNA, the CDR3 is TGTGCCAGCAGCCAATTGTCGGACCAAGGGGCCCAGTACTTC. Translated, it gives CASSQLSDQGAQYF.

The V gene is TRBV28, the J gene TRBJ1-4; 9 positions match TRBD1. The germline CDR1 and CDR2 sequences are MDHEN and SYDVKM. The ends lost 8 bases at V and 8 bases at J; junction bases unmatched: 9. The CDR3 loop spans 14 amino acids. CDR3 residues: CASARDRAREKLFF. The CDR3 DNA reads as TGTGCCAGCGCCCGGGACAGGGCACGAGAAAAACTGTTTTTT.

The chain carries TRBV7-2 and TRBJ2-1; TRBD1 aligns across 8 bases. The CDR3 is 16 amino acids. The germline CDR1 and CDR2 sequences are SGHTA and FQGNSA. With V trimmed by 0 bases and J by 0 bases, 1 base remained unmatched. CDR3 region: CASSLAQGASYNEQFF. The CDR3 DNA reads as TGTGCCAGCAGCTTAGCGCAGGGGGCCTCCTACAATGAGCAGTTCTTC.

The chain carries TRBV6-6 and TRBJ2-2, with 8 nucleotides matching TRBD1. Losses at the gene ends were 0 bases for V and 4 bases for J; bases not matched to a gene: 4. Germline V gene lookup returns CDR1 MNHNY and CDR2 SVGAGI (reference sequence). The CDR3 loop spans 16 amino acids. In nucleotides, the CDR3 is TGTGCCAGCAGTTACTCGTACAGGGGGAGCACCGGGGAGCTGTTTTTT. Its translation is CASSYSYRGSTGELFF.

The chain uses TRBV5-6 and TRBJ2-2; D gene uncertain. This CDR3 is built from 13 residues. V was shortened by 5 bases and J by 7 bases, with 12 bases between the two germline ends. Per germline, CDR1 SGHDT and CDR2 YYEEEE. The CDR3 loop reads CASSYKTDGELFF. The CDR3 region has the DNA TGTGCCAGCAGTTACAAAACGGACGGGGAGCTGTTTTTT.

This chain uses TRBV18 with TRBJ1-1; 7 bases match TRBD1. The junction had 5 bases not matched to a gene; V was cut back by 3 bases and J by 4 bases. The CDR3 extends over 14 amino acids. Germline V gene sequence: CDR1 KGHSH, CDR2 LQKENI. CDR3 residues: CASSPATGATEAFF. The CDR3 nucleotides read TGTGCCAGCTCACCGGCCACAGGGGCCACTGAAGCTTTCTTT.

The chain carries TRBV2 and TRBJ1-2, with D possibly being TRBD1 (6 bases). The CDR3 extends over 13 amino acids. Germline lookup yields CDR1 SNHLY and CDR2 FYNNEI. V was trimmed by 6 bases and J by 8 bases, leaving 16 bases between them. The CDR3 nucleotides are TGTGCCAGCAGGGAAACAGGGTTGGGGGGCTACACCTTC. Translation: CASRETGLGGYTF. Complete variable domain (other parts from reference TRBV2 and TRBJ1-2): EPEVTQTPSHQVTQMGQEVILRCVPISNHLYFYWYRQILGQKVEFLVSFYNNEISEKSEIFDDQFSVERPDGSNFTLKIRSTKLEDSAMYFCASRETGLGGYTFGSGTRLTVV.

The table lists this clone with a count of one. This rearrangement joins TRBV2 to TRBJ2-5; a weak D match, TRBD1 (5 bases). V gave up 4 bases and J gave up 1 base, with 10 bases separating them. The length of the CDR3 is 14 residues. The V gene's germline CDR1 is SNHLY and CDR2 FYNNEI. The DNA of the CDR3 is TGTGCCAGCAGTGGAAGGACAATCCAAGAGACCCAGTACTTC. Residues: CASSGRTIQETQYF.

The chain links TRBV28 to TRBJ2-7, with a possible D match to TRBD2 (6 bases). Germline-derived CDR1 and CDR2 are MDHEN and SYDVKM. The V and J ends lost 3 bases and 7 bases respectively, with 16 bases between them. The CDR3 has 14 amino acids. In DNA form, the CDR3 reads TGTGCCAGCAGTTTGGGGCAGGGCGGAGGGGAGCAGTACTTC. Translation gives CASSLGQGGGEQYF.

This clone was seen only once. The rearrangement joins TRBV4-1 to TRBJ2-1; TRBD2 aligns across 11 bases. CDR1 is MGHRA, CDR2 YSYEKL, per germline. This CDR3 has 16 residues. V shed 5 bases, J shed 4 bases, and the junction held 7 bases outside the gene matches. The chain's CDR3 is CASSESGTSGYNEQFF. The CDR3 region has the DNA TGCGCCAGCAGCGAATCCGGGACTAGCGGATACAATGAGCAGTTCTTC.

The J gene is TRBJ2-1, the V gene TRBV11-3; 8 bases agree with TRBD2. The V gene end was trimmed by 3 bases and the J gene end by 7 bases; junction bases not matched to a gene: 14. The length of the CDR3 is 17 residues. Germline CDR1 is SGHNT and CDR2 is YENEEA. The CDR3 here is CASSFGDGREALNEQFF. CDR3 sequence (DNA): TGTGCCAGCAGCTTCGGCGATGGGCGGGAGGCCTTGAATGAGCAGTTCTTC.

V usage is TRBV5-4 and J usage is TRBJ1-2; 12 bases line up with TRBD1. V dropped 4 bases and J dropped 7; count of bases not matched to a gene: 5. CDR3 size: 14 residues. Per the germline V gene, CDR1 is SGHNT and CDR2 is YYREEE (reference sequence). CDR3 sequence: CASSGGQGAGGYTF. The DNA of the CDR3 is TGTGCCAGCAGCGGGGGACAGGGGGCTGGTGGCTACACCTTC.